The 18 T cell receptor beta chains listed next were all sequenced from one sample in a study of identical twins. TCRdb itself ran the 5' RACE reads through MiXCR, one entry per CDR3 protein. The table includes approximately 620,000 distinct CDR3 sequences, 8.5% to 9.5% detected once. This same sample was also part of a study on yellow fever vaccine responses in identical twins.

The sequencing input was PBMCs. The receptors originated from a woman between 18 and 29 years old in good health.

The chain links TRBV7-2 to TRBJ2-7; D might be TRBD1 (6 bases). The CDR3 extends over 14 amino acids. V lost 5 bases to trimming and J lost 6 bases, with 17 bases between them. Per the germline V gene, CDR1 is SGHTA and CDR2 is FQGNSA. The CDR3 here is CASSLRQERGEQYF. The CDR3, as DNA: TGTGCCAGCAGCCTCCGACAGGAGAGGGGCGAGCAGTACTTC.

J is TRBJ2-7 and V is TRBV6-1; D ambiguous. The V and J ends lost 6 bases and 4 bases respectively, with 19 bases between them. The germline CDR1 and CDR2 sequences are MNHNS and SASEGT. This CDR3 is 15 amino acids long. The CDR3 DNA is TGTGCCAGCAGCCCCGACCTACCGGAATTATACGAGCAGTACTTC. Amino acids: CASSPDLPELYEQYF.

V gene TRBV12-3 or TRBV12-4 combines with J gene TRBJ2-7, with 11 bases aligning to TRBD2. Trimming removed 9 bases from V and 2 bases from J; junction bases left unmatched: 6. There are 14 residues in the CDR3. CDR3 nucleotide sequence: TGTGCCAGTAAATTGACTAGCGGGGCCTACGAGCAGTACTTC. It translates to CASKLTSGAYEQYF.

The sample holds a few counts of this clonotype. The chain combines TRBV28 with TRBJ2-7; D gene uncertain. The germline gives CDR1 MDHEN, CDR2 SYDVKM. This CDR3 has 14 residues. Trimming cost V 3 bases and J 5 bases, with 14 bases left between them. This CDR3 is CASSLRPSSDEQYF. In DNA, the CDR3 is TGTGCCAGCAGTTTGCGGCCGTCAAGCGACGAGCAGTACTTC.

The sample holds many counts of this clonotype. One end of the junction is discordant with germline, which a read error may explain. The J gene is TRBJ2-2, the V gene TRBV7-7; D unclear. This CDR3 contains 13 residues. In germline, CDR1 is SSHAT, CDR2 FNYEAQ (reference sequence). The CDR3 DNA sequence: TGTGCTAGCAGCTTAAAACCCCTCGGGGAGCTGTTTTTT. It encodes CASSLKPLGELFF.

This clonotype showed up just a few times. This chain links TRBV4-3 with TRBJ2-2; TRBD2 agrees at 12 bases. This CDR3 has 19 amino acids. V lost 0 bases and J lost 1; bases outside the gene matches: 6. Germline lookup yields CDR1 LGHNA and CDR2 YSLEER. CDR3 sequence: CASSQDPPSGRGNTGELFF. In DNA, the CDR3 is TGCGCCAGCAGCCAAGATCCCCCTAGCGGGAGGGGGAACACCGGGGAGCTGTTTTTT.

V is TRBV2 and J is TRBJ2-1; 7 nucleotides line up with TRBD1. Germline V lookup: CDR1 SNHLY, CDR2 FYNNEI. The CDR3 is 15 amino acids. Losses at the gene ends were 4 bases for V and 8 bases for J; bases not matched to a gene: 11. The CDR3 here is CASSVGQALLDEQFF. The DNA for the CDR3 is TGTGCCAGCAGTGTTGGACAGGCCCTTTTGGATGAGCAGTTCTTC.

The chain is built from TRBV6-2 or TRBV6-3 and TRBJ2-7; D gene uncertain. Per germline, CDR1 MNHEY and CDR2 SVGEGT. The V end was cut by 1 base, the J end by 4 bases, with 5 bases between. The CDR3 contains 12 residues. CDR3 sequence: CASSYLVYEQYF. As DNA, the CDR3 is TGTGCCAGCAGTTACTTGGTTTACGAGCAGTACTTC.

The sample holds many counts of this clonotype. The gene calls are TRBV10-3 and TRBJ1-1, with 8 bases lining up with TRBD1. V trimming: 7 bases; J trimming: 1 base; junction bases outside the gene matches: 2. This CDR3 contains 13 residues. Germline V gene sequence: CDR1 ENHRY, CDR2 SYGVKD. CDR3 protein: CAIKGQANTEAFF. For the CDR3, the DNA is TGTGCCATCAAGGGACAGGCGAACACTGAAGCTTTCTTT.

The rearrangement uses TRBV28 and TRBJ2-3; the D gene is possibly TRBD1 (5 bases). Germline V lookup: CDR1 MDHEN, CDR2 SYDVKM. This CDR3 is built from 15 residues. Trimming removed 0 bases at V and 3 bases at J, with 10 bases between. CDR3 nucleotides: TGTGCCAGCAGTTTATGCATCCAGGGTACAGATACGCAGTATTTT. Its protein is CASSLCIQGTDTQYF.

This clonotype was seen a few times. The V call is TRBV4-3, the J call TRBJ2-7; TRBD2 aligns across 7 bases. This CDR3 is 15 amino acids long. Per the germline V gene, CDR1 is LGHNA and CDR2 is YSLEER. After removal of 5 bases from V and 3 bases from J, the junction contained 10 bases not matched to a gene. In DNA form, the CDR3 reads TGCGCCAGCAGCGATAGGAGGGGCGGGGGCTACGAGCAGTACTTC. It is translated as CASSDRRGGGYEQYF.

This clonotype was seen more than once but under ten times. The rearrangement joins TRBV6-1 to TRBJ1-6; D unclear. Trimming pared 4 bases from V and 6 bases from J, leaving 13 bases between. This CDR3 contains 15 residues. Germline CDR1 reads MNHNS; CDR2 reads SASEGT. The CDR3 DNA reads as TGTGCCAGCAGTGCGGACGGAGACCTTAATTCACCCCTCCACTTT. It specifies CASSADGDLNSPLHF.

This clonotype appeared many times. The chain couples TRBV6-2 or TRBV6-3 to TRBJ2-1, with 8 bases fitting TRBD1. J was trimmed by 7 bases and V by 5 bases; bases with no gene match: 10. This CDR3 comprises 15 residues. The V gene's germline CDR1 is MNHEY and CDR2 SVGEGT. As DNA, the CDR3 is TGTGCCAGCAGTCACTGGACAGGGTCGAATAATGAGCAGTTCTTC. It yields the protein CASSHWTGSNNEQFF.

In this sample, this clonotype turned up a few times. This CDR3 reads CASSRVTGNTIYF. The DNA for the CDR3 is TGTGCCAGCAGTAGGGTTACCGGAAACACCATATATTTT. The chain couples TRBV27 to TRBJ1-3; no firm D call. V dropped 5 bases and J dropped 4 bases, with 9 bases sitting between them. CDR3 length: 13 residues. Germline CDR1 is MNHEY and CDR2 is SMNVEV (reference sequence).

This clonotype came up a few times. This chain uses TRBV6-5 with TRBJ2-7; no reliable D call. The V gene's germline CDR1 is MNHEY and CDR2 SVGAGI. CDR3 length: 14 amino acids. Trimming removed 3 bases from V and 2 bases from J, with 11 bases in between. The CDR3 coding sequence is TGTGCCAGCAGTTATAGTCGTATAGCCTACGAGCAGTACTTC. Translated, it gives CASSYSRIAYEQYF.

This clonotype has a handful of counts. The chain has TRBV27 and TRBJ2-4; maybe TRBD2 (6 bases). Germline CDR1 and CDR2: MNHEY and SMNVEV (reference sequence). Trimming shortened V by 5 bases and J by 6 bases, and 14 bases separated the two germline ends. The CDR3 totals 14 residues. The CDR3 here is CASSPREWRNIQYF. CDR3 nucleotides: TGTGCCAGCAGTCCCCGGGAGTGGAGAAACATTCAGTACTTC.

This clonotype was seen many times. The chain uses TRBV6-5 and TRBJ2-7; D perhaps matches TRBD2 (5 bases). The CDR3 length is 15 residues. Per the germline V gene, CDR1 is MNHEY and CDR2 is SVGAGI. The V gene lost 2 bases and the J gene lost 7 bases, with 18 bases spanning the gap. CDR3 in amino acids: CASSYEEGKPKEQYF. The CDR3 region has the DNA TGTGCCAGCAGTTACGAAGAGGGAAAACCTAAGGAGCAGTACTTC.

The J gene is TRBJ2-1, the V gene TRBV6-4; TRBD2 agrees at 13 bases. CDR3 length: 14 amino acids. V was clipped by 6 bases and J by 9 bases; unmatched bases: 5. Germline CDR1 and CDR2: MRHNA and SNTAGT. CDR3: CASRGLAGRGEQFF. The CDR3 DNA sequence: TGTGCCAGCAGGGGACTAGCGGGGAGGGGTGAGCAGTTCTTC.